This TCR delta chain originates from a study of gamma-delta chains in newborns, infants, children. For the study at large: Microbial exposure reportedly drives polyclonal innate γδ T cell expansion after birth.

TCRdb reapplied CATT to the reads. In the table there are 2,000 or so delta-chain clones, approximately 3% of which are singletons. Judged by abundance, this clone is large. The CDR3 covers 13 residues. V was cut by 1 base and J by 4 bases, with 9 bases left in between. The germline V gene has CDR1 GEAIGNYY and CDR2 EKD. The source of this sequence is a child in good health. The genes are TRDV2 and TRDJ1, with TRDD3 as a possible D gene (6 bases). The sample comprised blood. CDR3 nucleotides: TGTGCCTGTGACACGGTTGGGGGCGATAAACTCATCTTT. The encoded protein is CACDTVGGDKLIF.